The present entry profiles one T cell receptor (beta chain) with its context. The antigen is not known. The data derive from a study of cytomegalovirus exposure and HLA in healthy donors. Regarding the study as a whole: V segments that were indistinguishable, TRBV6-2 and TRBV6-3 among them, were omitted from analysis. Previous analysis showed most TCR beta V segments were productive about 87% or about 30% of the time.

The study ran its PCR with 60 Vbeta and 13 Jbeta primers. Method: immunoSEQ multiplex PCR; TCRdb's copy keeps in-frame clones and lacks some. The sample lists roughly 190,000 clones; around 81% were seen once. Germline lookup yields CDR1 LNHDA and CDR2 SQIVND (reference sequence). V lost 5 bases to trimming and J lost 5 bases, with 10 bases between them. The CDR3 is 13 amino acids. The V call is TRBV19, the J call TRBJ1-5, with no clear D. The TCR comes from a man aged 18 to 35 in good health and CMV-seronegative. Material: PBMCs. CDR3 sequence reads: CASSAYGDQPQHF. The CDR3 bases are TGTGCCAGTAGTGCCTACGGGGATCAGCCCCAGCATTTT.